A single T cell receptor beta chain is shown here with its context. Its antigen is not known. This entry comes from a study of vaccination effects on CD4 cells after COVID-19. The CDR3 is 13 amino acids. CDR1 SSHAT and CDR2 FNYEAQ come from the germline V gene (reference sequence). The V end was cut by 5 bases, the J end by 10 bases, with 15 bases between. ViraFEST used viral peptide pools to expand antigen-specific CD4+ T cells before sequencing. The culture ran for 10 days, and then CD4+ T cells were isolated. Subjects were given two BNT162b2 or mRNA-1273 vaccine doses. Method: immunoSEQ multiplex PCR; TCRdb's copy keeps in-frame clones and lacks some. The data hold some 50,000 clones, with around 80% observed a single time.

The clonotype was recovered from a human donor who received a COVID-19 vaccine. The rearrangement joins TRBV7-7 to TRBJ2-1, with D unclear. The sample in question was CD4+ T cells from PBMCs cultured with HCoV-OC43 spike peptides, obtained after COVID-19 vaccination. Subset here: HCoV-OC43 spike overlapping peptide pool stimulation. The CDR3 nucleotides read TGTGCCAGCAGCCTACTTCGGTATGGCGAGCAGTTCTTC. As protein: CASSLLRYGEQFF.